This TCR beta chain is from a study of beta chain features in type 1 diabetes. The overall study: Age and gender were similar between patients and healthy donors, as were cell yields. Study-level points and caveats: Across all four CD4+ subsets, people with type 1 diabetes showed modestly shorter TCRB CDR3s. Naive, central memory and regulatory TCRB repertoires appeared more similar among patients than healthy donors.

Populations obtained by sorting all exceeded 98% purity. The authors reverse transcribed all of the isolated RNA, so sequencing captured expressed TCRB transcripts. Some clones are missing from TCRdb's copy, which holds only in-frame ones; the method was immunoSEQ multiplex PCR. The table shows fewer than 300,000 clones, with around 21% occurring only once. Remarks on this clone: Its antigen is still unknown.

The specimen was naive CD4+ T cells from blood. This receptor was obtained from a middle-aged woman with type 1 diabetes.

As DNA, the CDR3 is TGTGCCAGCAGCGTAGGGGCAGGAAAGTATGGAATCGATCAGCCCCAGCATTTT. Protein product: CASSVGAGKYGIDQPQHF. The V and J genes are TRBV9 and TRBJ1-5; D gene uncertain. The CDR3 contains 18 residues. With 0 bases removed from V and 5 bases from J, the gap between germline ends came to 21 bases. The germline CDR1 and CDR2 sequences are SGDLS and YYNGEE.